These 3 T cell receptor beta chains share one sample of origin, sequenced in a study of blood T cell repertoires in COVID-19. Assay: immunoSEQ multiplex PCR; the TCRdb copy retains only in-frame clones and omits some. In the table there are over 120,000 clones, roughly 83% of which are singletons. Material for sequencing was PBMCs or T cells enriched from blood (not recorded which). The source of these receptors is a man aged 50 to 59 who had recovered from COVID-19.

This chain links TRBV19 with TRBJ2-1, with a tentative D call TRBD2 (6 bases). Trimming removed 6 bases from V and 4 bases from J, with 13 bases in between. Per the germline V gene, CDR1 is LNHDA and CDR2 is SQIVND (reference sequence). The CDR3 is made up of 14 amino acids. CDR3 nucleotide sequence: TGTGCCAGTAGAGCGGGCAGGGATTACAATGAGCAGTTCTTC. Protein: CASRAGRDYNEQFF.

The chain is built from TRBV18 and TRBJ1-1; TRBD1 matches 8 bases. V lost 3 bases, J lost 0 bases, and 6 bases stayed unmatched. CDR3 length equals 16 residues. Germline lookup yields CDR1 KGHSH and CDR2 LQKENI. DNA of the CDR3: TGTGCCAGCTCACCCAATGAACAGGGGGTGAACACTGAAGCTTTCTTT. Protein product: CASSPNEQGVNTEAFF.

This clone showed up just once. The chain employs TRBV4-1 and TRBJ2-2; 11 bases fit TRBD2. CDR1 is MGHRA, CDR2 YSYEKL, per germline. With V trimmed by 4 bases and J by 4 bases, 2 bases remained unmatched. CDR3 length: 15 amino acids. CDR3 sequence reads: CASSLAGGLTGELFF. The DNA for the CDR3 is TGCGCCAGCAGCCTAGCGGGGGGGCTCACCGGGGAGCTGTTTTTT.